This entry describes one T cell receptor (beta chain). Its target is not known. The data were taken from a study of cytomegalovirus exposure and HLA in healthy donors. Study-level points and caveats: Association of a missense DCLRE1C variant with TCR beta V- and J-gene trimming was reported in a later analysis. Available immune exposure information covered CMV serostatus only.

The primer mix had 60 Vbeta and 13 Jbeta primers. As originally analysed: The authors later counted approximately 80 million unique TCR beta chains, 9.5 million to 13 million of them shared. Profiling relied on immunoSEQ multiplex PCR, and the TCRdb table lists in-frame clones only, not all of them. The D gene and trimming were derived from the DNA, and the V and J assignments and clone size from that table. The data hold under 250,000 clones, with around four fifths observed a single time. The CDR3 covers 14 residues. From germline, CDR1 is SGHAT and CDR2 FQDESV (reference sequence). The germline V and J ends were trimmed by 1 base and 5 bases, with 11 bases remaining between them.

What was sequenced was PBMCs. This receptor was taken from a man aged 45-65 years in good health and CMV-seronegative. The V call is TRBV11-1, the J call TRBJ2-5, with D unclear. CDR3 sequence: CASSLDRGRETQYF. The CDR3 DNA reads as TGTGCCAGCAGCTTAGACCGAGGCCGGGAGACCCAGTACTTC.